The clone carrying this T cell receptor beta chain has just a few counts. This entry comes from a study of early T cells in non-severe SARS-CoV-2 infection. From germline, CDR1 is MDHEN and CDR2 SYDVKM. CDR3 length: 14 amino acids. V gave up 2 bases and J gave up 7 bases, with 13 bases separating them. Individual cDNA molecules received unique molecular identifiers. TCRdb re-called the 5' RACE reads with MiXCR, one entry per CDR3 protein. The sample includes approximately 48,000 distinct CDR3 sequences, around 6.9% of them seen just once. The J gene is TRBJ2-3, the V gene TRBV28; weak D call: TRBD2 (7 bases). The sequence derives from an adult who was a healthcare worker with PCR-confirmed SARS-CoV-2 infection or an uninfected control (not recorded which). The material was whole blood, obtained at baseline. The CDR3 region has the DNA TGTGCCAGCAGTTTACCGGGGGGCATATATACGCAGTATTTT. Its protein product is CASSLPGGIYTQYF.